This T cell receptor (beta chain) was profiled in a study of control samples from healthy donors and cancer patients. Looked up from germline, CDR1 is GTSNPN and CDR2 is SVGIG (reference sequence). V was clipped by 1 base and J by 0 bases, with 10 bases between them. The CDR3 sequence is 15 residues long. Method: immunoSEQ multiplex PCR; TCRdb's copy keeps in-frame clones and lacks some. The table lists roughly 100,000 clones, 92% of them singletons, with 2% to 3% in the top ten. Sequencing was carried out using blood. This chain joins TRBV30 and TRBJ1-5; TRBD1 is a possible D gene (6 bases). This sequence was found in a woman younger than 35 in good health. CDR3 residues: CAWSEGGYSNQPQHF. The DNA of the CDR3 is TGTGCCTGGAGTGAAGGGGGGTATAGCAATCAGCCCCAGCATTTT.